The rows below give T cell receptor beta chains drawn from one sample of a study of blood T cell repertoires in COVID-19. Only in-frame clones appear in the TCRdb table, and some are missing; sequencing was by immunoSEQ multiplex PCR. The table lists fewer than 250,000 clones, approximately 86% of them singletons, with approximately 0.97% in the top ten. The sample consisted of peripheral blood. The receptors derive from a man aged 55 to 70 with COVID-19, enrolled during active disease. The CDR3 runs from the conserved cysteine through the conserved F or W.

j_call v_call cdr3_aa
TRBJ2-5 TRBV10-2 CASRQGLGGTQYF
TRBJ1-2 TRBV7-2 CASSLAGTAYMGYTF
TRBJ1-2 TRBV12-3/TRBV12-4 CASSYRVSGYTF
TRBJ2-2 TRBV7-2 CASSFSSSGTGELFF
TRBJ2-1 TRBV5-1 CASSPPIREGRDEQFF
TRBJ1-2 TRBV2 CASSEQQGGLGYTF
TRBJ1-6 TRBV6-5 CASSYGQDNSPLHF
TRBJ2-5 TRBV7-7 CASSPSPRGGSETQYF
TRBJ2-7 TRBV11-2 CASSLGLAGGTYEQYF
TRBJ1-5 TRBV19 CASSSPGGLGNQPQHF
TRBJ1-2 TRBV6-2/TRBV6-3 CASSYSQVYGYTF
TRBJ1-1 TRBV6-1 CASSDPTGYTMNTEAFF
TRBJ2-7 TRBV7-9 CASSLRSGRTGQYF
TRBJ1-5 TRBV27 CASRSRAGGANQPQHF
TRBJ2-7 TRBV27 CASSLAEQGYEQYF
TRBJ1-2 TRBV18 CASSPQTGRNNYGYTF
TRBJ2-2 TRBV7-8 CASCDRGNTGELFF
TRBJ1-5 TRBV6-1 CASSESNNQPQHF
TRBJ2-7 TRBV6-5 CASSSQNEQYF
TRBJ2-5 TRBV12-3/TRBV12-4 CASSDRRETQYF
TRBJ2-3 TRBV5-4 CASSLVGGGTDTQYF
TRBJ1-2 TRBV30 CAWRRQANYGYTF
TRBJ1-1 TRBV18 CASSPVQTAMNTEAFF
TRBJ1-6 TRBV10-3 CAISDLGQGGSPLHF
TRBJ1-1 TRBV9 CASSVEGLGTEAFF
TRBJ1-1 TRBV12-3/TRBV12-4 CASSLSGTEAFF
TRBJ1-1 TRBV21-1 CASSKVCGGGARATEAFF
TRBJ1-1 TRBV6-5 CASSYSAGEAFF
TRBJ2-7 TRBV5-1 CASSSGGRTYEQYF
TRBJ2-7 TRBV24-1 CATSDSGQEIYEQYF
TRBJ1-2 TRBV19 CASSIKGPNYGYTF
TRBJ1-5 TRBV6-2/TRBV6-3 CASSFSQGAWQPQHF
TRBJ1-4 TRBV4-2 CASSQRQGEREKLFF
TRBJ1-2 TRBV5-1 CASSLAGEGYTF
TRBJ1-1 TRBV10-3 CAISLDRGAQAFF
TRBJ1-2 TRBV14 CASSQQQGNYGYTF
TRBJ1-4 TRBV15 CATSRDRTGGSEKLFF
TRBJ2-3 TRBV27 CASSLKGRDTDTQYF
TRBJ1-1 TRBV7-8 CASSLGGVPGAFF
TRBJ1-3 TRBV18 CASSYEQLGNTIYF
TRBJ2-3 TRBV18 CASSPRDRASLLTDTQYF
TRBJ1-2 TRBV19 CASSIDGQFFYGYTF
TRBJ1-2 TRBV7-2 CASSSGRYGYTF
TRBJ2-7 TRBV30 CAWSVIYEQYF
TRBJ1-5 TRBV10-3 CAISEGQYINQPQHF